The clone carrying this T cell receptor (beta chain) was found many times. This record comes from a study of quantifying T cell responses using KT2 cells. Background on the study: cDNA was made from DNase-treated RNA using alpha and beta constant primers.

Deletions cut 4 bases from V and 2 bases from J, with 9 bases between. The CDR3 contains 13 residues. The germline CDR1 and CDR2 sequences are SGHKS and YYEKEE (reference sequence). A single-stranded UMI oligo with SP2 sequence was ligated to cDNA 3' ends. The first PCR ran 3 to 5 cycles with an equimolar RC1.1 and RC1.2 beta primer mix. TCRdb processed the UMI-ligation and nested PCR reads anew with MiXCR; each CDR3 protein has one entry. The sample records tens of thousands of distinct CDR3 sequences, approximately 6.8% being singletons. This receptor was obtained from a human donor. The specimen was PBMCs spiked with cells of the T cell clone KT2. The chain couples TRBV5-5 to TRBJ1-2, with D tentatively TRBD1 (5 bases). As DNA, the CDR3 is TGTGCCAGCAGCCCCAGGGTCAACTATGGCTACACCTTC. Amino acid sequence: CASSPRVNYGYTF.